One sample yielded the 5 T cell receptor beta chains listed below, sequenced in a study of T-cell memory formation after mild COVID-19. TCRdb re-called the 5' RACE reads through MiXCR, storing one row per CDR3 protein. The data contain roughly 200,000 distinct CDR3 sequences, approximately 16% of them seen just once; the ten biggest clones take up roughly 1.9%. Sequences were obtained from PBMCs or a T cell subset sorted from them (not recorded which). These receptors were taken from an adult woman who had mild COVID-19 (a few samples of this study predate the infection). Cell type and time point are not known.

Only a few counts were recorded for this clonotype. This chain uses TRBV20-1 with TRBJ2-7; 9 bases map to TRBD2. The CDR3 consists of 14 residues. The germline V gene encodes CDR1 DFQATT and CDR2 SNEGSKA (reference sequence). Trimming took 5 bases from V and 7 from J; bases not matched to a gene: 12. This chain's CDR3 is CSARLPSGNGEQYF. CDR3 in DNA: TGCAGTGCTCGCCTCCCTAGCGGGAATGGAGAGCAGTACTTC.

The chain carries TRBV24-1 and TRBJ1-5; D gene uncertain. Germline CDR1 and CDR2: KGHDR and SFDVKD. The CDR3 spans 13 residues. V lost 6 bases and J 7 bases, leaving 12 bases between the germline ends. The CDR3: CATSLRALQPQHF. CDR3 sequence (DNA): TGTGCCACCAGTCTGAGGGCGCTACAGCCCCAGCATTTT.

This rearrangement joins TRBV21-1 to TRBJ2-7; the tabulated D call, TRBD1, remains unverified against the DNA. TRBV21-1 represents a pseudogene. The CDR3 is 16 residues long. DNA of the CDR3: TGTGCCAGCAGCAAAGGGGAAAGGGTAGGGGGCTACGAGCAGTACTTC. This sequence encodes CASSKGERVGGYEQYF.

A few counts support this clonotype. The CDR3, as DNA: TGTGCCAGCAGCTTACGAGGTCGGAGCACTGAAGCTTTCTTT. It encodes CASSLRGRSTEAFF. The chain employs TRBV7-9 and TRBJ1-1; D not certain. This CDR3 has 14 residues. Trimming left V 2 bases short and J 4 bases short, with 11 bases between. CDR1 SEHNR and CDR2 FQNEAQ come from the germline V gene (reference sequence).

This clonotype has more than one count but fewer than ten. The rearrangement links TRBV27 to TRBJ1-2, with TRBD1 matching over 9 bases. Germline-derived CDR1 and CDR2 are MNHEY and SMNVEV (reference sequence). The CDR3 consists of 15 residues. Trimming removed 0 bases from V and 4 bases from J; junction bases left unmatched: 3. In DNA form, the CDR3 reads TGTGCCAGCAGTTTATCGGGACAGGGCGTCTATGGCTACACCTTC. Its protein is CASSLSGQGVYGYTF.